One and the same sample provided the 15 T cell receptor beta chains below, sequenced in a study of response to subunit inactivated influenza vaccine. TCRdb re-analysed the RT-PCR reads in MiXCR, keeping a single row per CDR3 protein. The top ten hold 5.5% to 7% of the sample, which has about 700,000 distinct CDR3 sequences, approximately 15% seen once. The starting material was PBMCs from blood, obtained less than 15 days before vaccination. The receptors derive from a man aged 50 to 59 who received an inactivated influenza vaccine.

This clonotype was counted between two and nine times. The J gene is TRBJ2-7, the V gene TRBV12-3 or TRBV12-4; D possibly corresponds to TRBD2 (6 bases). Between the trimmed V and J ends, which lost 6 bases and 6 bases, there was a span of 9 bases. The CDR3 length is 11 residues. CDR3 in DNA: TGTGCCAGCAGGACGGGAGTCGAGCAGTACTTC. Translation: CASRTGVEQYF.

The chain links TRBV30 to TRBJ1-4; D is uncertain. V was trimmed by 0 bases and J by 4 bases, leaving 9 bases between them. The CDR3 is 14 amino acids. Looked up from germline, CDR1 is GTSNPN and CDR2 is SVGIG (reference sequence). The CDR3 spells CAWSVQSVNEKLFF. CDR3 bases: TGTGCCTGGAGTGTCCAGTCGGTTAATGAAAAACTGTTTTTT.

V usage is TRBV5-1 and J usage is TRBJ2-7, with a possible D match to TRBD2 (6 bases). CDR1 is SGHRS, CDR2 YFSETQ, per germline. V gave up 0 bases and J gave up 2 bases, with 12 bases separating them. The CDR3 covers 15 residues. CDR3 bases: TGCGCCAGCAGCTTGGATTACGGGAGTCCCTACGAGCAGTACTTC. Translated, it gives CASSLDYGSPYEQYF.

This clonotype has a count of ten or more. V usage is TRBV7-3 and J usage is TRBJ2-1; 10 nucleotides agree with TRBD2. The CDR3 totals 20 residues. Germline assignment: CDR1 SGHTA and CDR2 FQGTGA. Losses at the gene ends were 0 bases for V and 2 bases for J; bases not matched to a gene: 13. The CDR3 reads CASSLTARMASGSAYNEQFF. The CDR3 DNA follows: TGTGCCAGCAGCTTAACGGCCCGAATGGCTAGCGGGAGCGCCTACAATGAGCAGTTCTTC.

The chain is built from TRBV20-1 and TRBJ2-3; no clear D. This CDR3 has 14 amino acids. Germline values: CDR1 DFQATT, CDR2 SNEGSKA (reference sequence). The V end lost 3 bases, the J end lost 0 bases, and 10 bases lay between the germline ends. The CDR3 spells CSASSATSTDTQYF. The CDR3 DNA reads TGCAGTGCTAGTTCAGCGACCAGCACAGATACGCAGTATTTT.

The V and J genes are TRBV18 and TRBJ2-7; D remains unclear. The CDR3 length is 13 residues. Looked up from germline, CDR1 is KGHSH and CDR2 is LQKENI. V was cut by 2 bases and J by 7 bases, with 12 bases left in between. The DNA for the CDR3 is TGTGCCAGCTCACCAGGGCTGGAGAGGGAGCAGTACTTC. It yields the protein CASSPGLEREQYF.

This clonotype was detected only a few times. V gene TRBV7-2 combines with J gene TRBJ2-5; D not certain. In germline, CDR1 is SGHTA, CDR2 FQGNSA. The CDR3 is made up of 14 amino acids. Trimming left V 1 base short and J 0 bases short, with 6 bases between. The CDR3 sequence is CASSLDPNQETQYF. In DNA form, the CDR3 reads TGTGCCAGCAGCTTAGACCCCAACCAAGAGACCCAGTACTTC.

The V gene is TRBV30, the J gene TRBJ1-1, with a possible D match to TRBD1 (5 bases). CDR3 size: 12 residues. V was shortened by 2 bases and J by 4 bases, with 8 bases between the two germline ends. Germline CDR1 GTSNPN, CDR2 SVGIG (reference sequence). The CDR3 is CAWSPQGTEAFF. The CDR3 region has the DNA TGTGCCTGGAGTCCCCAGGGCACTGAAGCTTTCTTT.

The gene calls are TRBV27 and TRBJ2-7, with D hard to call. With 5 bases removed from V and 0 bases from J, the gap between germline ends came to 14 bases. The CDR3 is 15 residues long. Germline CDR1 is MNHEY and CDR2 is SMNVEV (reference sequence). CDR3 amino acids: CASSQSRSFSYEQYF. CDR3 DNA: TGTGCCAGCAGTCAGAGCAGAAGTTTCTCCTACGAGCAGTACTTC.

This clonotype was recorded a few times. The J gene is TRBJ2-3, the V gene TRBV7-2, with D uncertain. V lost 0 bases and J 2 bases, leaving 3 bases between the germline ends. The CDR3 has 13 residues. CDR1 is SGHTA and CDR2 is FQGNSA in the germline V gene. The CDR3 here is CASSLATTDTQYF. As DNA, the CDR3 is TGTGCCAGCAGCTTAGCGACCACAGATACGCAGTATTTT.

As DNA, the CDR3 is TGTGCCAGCAGCCGCCTTTGGGCGGGGGGGCAAACAGATACGCAGTATTTT. Its translation is CASSRLWAGGQTDTQYF. This chain links TRBV3-1 with TRBJ2-3; 9 bases align to TRBD2. The V segment lost 4 bases and the J segment 3 bases; nucleotides outside the gene matches: 11. The CDR3 has 17 residues. CDR1 and CDR2 from the germline V gene are LGHDT and YNNKEL (reference sequence).

J is TRBJ2-4 and V is TRBV2; D uncertain. V was shortened by 7 bases and J by 0 bases, with 13 bases between the two germline ends. The CDR3 has 15 amino acids. Germline assignment: CDR1 SNHLY and CDR2 FYNNEI. The CDR3 here is CASTPRTVAKNIQYF. CDR3 DNA sequence: TGTGCCAGCACCCCCCGGACCGTAGCCAAAAACATTCAGTACTTC.

This clonotype has a handful of counts. The CDR3 sequence: CASSPAAGDTYNEQFF. CDR3 bases: TGCGCCAGCAGCCCTGCAGCGGGAGATACATACAATGAGCAGTTCTTC. This chain connects TRBV4-3 to TRBJ2-1; 8 nucleotides align to TRBD2. The CDR3 spans 16 residues. V was pared by 4 bases and J by 4 bases, with 9 bases of the junction left unmatched. Germline CDR1 and CDR2: LGHNA and YSLEER.

The rearrangement uses TRBV4-2 and TRBJ2-3; 11 bases fit TRBD2. Unmatched junction bases numbered 9, after V lost 3 bases and J lost 4 bases. In germline, CDR1 is LGHNA, CDR2 YNFKEQ. The CDR3 extends over 17 amino acids. CDR3 protein: CASSHDIAGGASDTQYF. The CDR3 DNA reads as TGTGCCAGCAGCCATGACATAGCGGGGGGGGCCTCAGATACGCAGTATTTT.

In its sample, this clonotype was seen many times. This chain links TRBV7-9 with TRBJ2-1, with D possibly being TRBD1 or TRBD2 (5 bases each). The germline CDR1 and CDR2 sequences are SEHNR and FQNEAQ (reference sequence). Between the trimmed V and J ends, which lost 4 bases and 2 bases, there was a span of 12 bases. The CDR3 extends over 15 amino acids. CDR3 sequence: CASSSGRIAYNEQFF. The CDR3 bases are TGTGCCAGCAGCTCGGGACGGATCGCCTACAATGAGCAGTTCTTC.